These T cell receptor beta chains were read from a single sample in a study of cytomegalovirus exposure and HLA in healthy donors. Assay: immunoSEQ multiplex PCR; the TCRdb copy retains only in-frame clones and omits some. The repertoire holds about 130,000 clones, with roughly 80% as singletons. The material sequenced was PBMCs. The receptors originated from a woman between 45 and 60 years old in good health and CMV-seropositive. The CDR3 runs from the conserved cysteine through the conserved F or W. Each record gives: clone size, D gene, J gene, V gene, CDR3 protein, CDR3 DNA. D genes are given only for firm matches. Clone size appears in some rows only: once, few, many, or a class for an expanded clone.

- - TRBJ2-5 TRBV19 CASSPARGERTQYF TGTGCCAGTAGCCCCGCCCGAGGCGAAAGGACCCAGTACTTC
- TRBD2 TRBJ2-1 TRBV5-1 CASSRTAGGYGEQFF TGCGCCAGCAGCCGGACAGCGGGAGGGTACGGTGAGCAGTTCTTC
- TRBD1 TRBJ1-2 TRBV7-6 CASSPLRDRGGYTF TGTGCCAGCAGCCCACTCCGGGACAGGGGAGGCTACACCTTC
once - TRBJ2-5 TRBV14 CASSQETAIHQETQYF TGTGCCAGCAGCCAAGAAACAGCTATCCACCAAGAGACCCAGTACTTC
- - TRBJ2-5 TRBV28 CASRTLGRGQETQYF TGTGCCAGCAGAACCCTAGGTAGGGGGCAAGAGACCCAGTACTTC
- - TRBJ2-7 TRBV4-1 CASSQDPLAASYEQYF TGCGCCAGCAGCCAAGATCCCCTAGCCGCTTCCTACGAGCAGTACTTC
- TRBD1 TRBJ1-6 TRBV27 CASRTGTGGSLRNSPLHF TGTGCCAGCAGGACCGGGACAGGGGGCTCTCTTAGAAATTCACCCCTCCACTTT
- - TRBJ1-2 TRBV5-4 CASSPPGVGYGYTF TGTGCCAGCAGCCCTCCAGGGGTAGGGTATGGCTACACCTTC
- TRBD2 TRBJ2-3 TRBV10-2 CASRSPLAGGPDTQYF TGCGCCAGCAGATCCCCGCTAGCGGGGGGGCCCGATACGCAGTATTTT
- TRBD1 TRBJ2-7 TRBV19 CASSIDPPGQGFDEQYF TGTGCCAGTAGTATAGATCCTCCGGGACAGGGGTTCGACGAGCAGTACTTC
- - TRBJ1-2 TRBV2 CAAIHGEGGYGYTF TGTGCCGCCATCCACGGGGAGGGTGGCTATGGCTACACCTTC
- TRBD1 TRBJ2-7 TRBV2 CASRTTGGWSYEQYF TGTGCCAGCAGGACTACAGGGGGCTGGTCCTACGAGCAGTACTTC
- - TRBJ1-3 TRBV2 CASSEQGNTIYF TGTGCCAGCAGTGAACAGGGAAACACCATATATTTT
- - TRBJ2-4 TRBV14 CASSPPYCLILNIQYF TGTGCCAGCAGCCCCCCATACTGTCTCATCCTAAACATTCAGTACTTC
few - TRBJ1-2 TRBV4-3 CASSQDRAGYGYTF TGCGCCAGCAGCCAAGATAGGGCAGGGTACGGCTACACCTTC
- - TRBJ1-6 TRBV5-6 CASSFWTDIYNSPLHF TGTGCCAGCAGCTTCTGGACAGACATCTATAATTCACCCCTCCACTTT
- - TRBJ2-5 TRBV7-9 CASSRMTGQETQYF TGTGCCAGCAGCCGCATGACAGGACAAGAGACCCAGTACTTC
- TRBD2 TRBJ2-5 TRBV9 CASSPLGRSQETQYF TGTGCCAGCAGCCCCCTCGGGAGGAGCCAAGAGACCCAGTACTTC
- - TRBJ1-1 TRBV7-9 CASSLQGTNTEAFF TGTGCCAGCAGCTTACAGGGAACGAACACTGAAGCTTTCTTT
- - TRBJ2-7 TRBV28 CASSWAGGTYEQYF TGTGCCAGCAGTTGGGCAGGGGGGACCTACGAGCAGTACTTC
- TRBD1 TRBJ2-3 TRBV13 CASSGWTGGFDTQYF TGTGCCAGCAGCGGATGGACAGGGGGATTCGATACGCAGTATTTT
- TRBD1 TRBJ1-5 TRBV19 CASSGRSGGIGQPQHF TGTGCCAGTAGTGGAAGATCAGGGGGTATAGGTCAGCCCCAGCATTTT
- TRBD2 TRBJ2-7 TRBV28 CASNGGLAGGVGEQYF TGTGCCAGCAACGGGGGACTAGCGGGAGGAGTGGGCGAGCAGTACTTC
- TRBD1 TRBJ1-2 TRBV5-4 CASSFKGQGNYGYTF TGTGCCAGCAGCTTTAAGGGACAGGGTAACTATGGCTACACCTTC
- TRBD1 TRBJ2-7 TRBV11-2 CASSPWDRLAEQYF TGTGCCAGCAGCCCCTGGGACAGGCTTGCCGAGCAGTACTTC
- TRBD1 TRBJ1-1 TRBV15 CATSRPGTVNTEAFF TGTGCCACCAGCAGACCCGGGACAGTTAACACTGAAGCTTTCTTT
- - TRBJ2-7 TRBV27 CASSFGRGREQYF TGTGCCAGCAGTTTCGGCAGGGGCCGGGAGCAGTACTTC
- - TRBJ2-7 TRBV5-1 CASRQGSLNYEQYF TGCGCCAGCAGACAGGGCAGCCTGAACTACGAGCAGTACTTC
few - TRBJ1-1 TRBV6-6 CASSYRNTEAFF TGTGCCAGCAGTTACCGGAACACTGAAGCTTTCTTT
- - TRBJ2-7 TRBV4-3 CASSQELNFLTYEQYF TGCGCCAGCAGCCAAGAACTAAACTTCTTAACCTACGAGCAGTACTTC
- TRBD2 TRBJ2-7 TRBV28 CASSLVVIAGGEQYF TGTGCCAGCAGTTTAGTCGTGATAGCGGGAGGCGAGCAGTACTTC
- TRBD1 TRBJ1-2 TRBV10-3 CAIRRRDRGTAYGYTF TGTGCCATCAGAAGAAGGGACAGGGGAACCGCCTATGGCTACACCTTC
once TRBD1 TRBJ2-7 TRBV5-1 CASSLGQGSYEQYF TGCGCCAGCAGCTTGGGACAGGGTTCCTACGAGCAGTACTTC
- - TRBJ1-1 TRBV19 CASIPAWGRTEAFF TGTGCCAGTATCCCGGCGTGGGGGCGGACTGAAGCTTTCTTT
- - TRBJ1-2 TRBV10-2 CASKGRANYGYTF TGCGCCAGCAAAGGGAGAGCTAACTATGGCTACACCTTC
- TRBD2 TRBJ2-2 TRBV5-1 CASSFNTGGPGGELFF TGCGCCAGCAGCTTCAACACGGGAGGGCCAGGCGGGGAGCTGTTTTTT
- - TRBJ2-1 TRBV11-2 CASSLGGVYNEQFF TGTGCCAGCAGCTTAGGGGGAGTCTACAATGAGCAGTTCTTC
- - TRBJ2-3 TRBV29-1 CSVVEGTDTQYF TGCAGCGTTGTGGAGGGCACAGATACGCAGTATTTT
- TRBD2 TRBJ2-1 TRBV28 CASRTLAGYGANEQFF TGTGCCAGCAGGACACTAGCGGGTTATGGGGCCAATGAGCAGTTCTTC
- - TRBJ1-1 TRBV5-5 CASSLVIQVRAFF TGTGCCAGCAGCTTGGTGATCCAGGTACGAGCTTTCTTT
- TRBD2 TRBJ2-3 TRBV6-1 CASSALAGGTDTQYF TGTGCCAGCAGTGCATTAGCGGGGGGGACAGATACGCAGTATTTT
- - TRBJ1-1 TRBV11-3 CASSLGRSTEAFF TGTGCCAGCAGCTTAGGCAGGTCCACTGAAGCTTTCTTT
- - TRBJ1-2 TRBV5-4 CASSLQGYSYGYTF TGTGCCAGCAGCTTGCAGGGTTACTCCTATGGCTACACCTTC
- - TRBJ1-2 TRBV29-1 CSVVAVYGYTF TGCAGCGTTGTAGCAGTCTATGGCTACACCTTC
- - TRBJ2-1 TRBV5-8 CASSLYGVNEQFF TGTGCCAGCAGCTTATATGGAGTGAATGAGCAGTTCTTC
once - TRBJ2-1 TRBV5-1 CASSLETQSYNEQFF TGCGCCAGCAGCTTGGAGACACAGTCCTACAATGAGCAGTTCTTC
- TRBD2 TRBJ2-3 TRBV2 CASRVAGADTQYF TGTGCCAGCAGGGTAGCGGGAGCAGATACGCAGTATTTT
- TRBD2 TRBJ2-1 TRBV7-3 CASSPGLAGAYNEQFF TGTGCCAGCAGCCCTGGGCTAGCGGGAGCCTACAATGAGCAGTTCTTC
- TRBD1 TRBJ2-1 TRBV7-3 CASSVTGKYEQFF TGTGCCAGCAGCGTGACAGGGAAGTATGAGCAGTTCTTC
- TRBD1 TRBJ1-5 TRBV30 CAWSTGTGVGVNQPQHF TGTGCCTGGAGTACCGGGACAGGGGTAGGAGTCAATCAGCCCCAGCATTTT